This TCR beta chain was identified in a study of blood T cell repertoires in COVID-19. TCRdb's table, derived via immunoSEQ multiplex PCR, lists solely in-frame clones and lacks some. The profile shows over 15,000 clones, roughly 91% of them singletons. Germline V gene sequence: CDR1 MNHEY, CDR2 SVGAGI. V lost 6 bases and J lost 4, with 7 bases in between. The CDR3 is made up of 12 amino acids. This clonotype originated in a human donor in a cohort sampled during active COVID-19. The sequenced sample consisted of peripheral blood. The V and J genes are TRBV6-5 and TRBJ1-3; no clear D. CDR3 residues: CASRAAGNTIYF. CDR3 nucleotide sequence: TGTGCCAGCAGAGCCGCGGGAAACACCATATATTTT.